This passage covers 17 T cell receptor beta chains from one sample sequenced in a study of blood T cell repertoires in COVID-19. TCRdb's copy holds only in-frame clones and misses some; the assay was immunoSEQ multiplex PCR. This table holds some 320,000 clones, more than 75% found once. The sequenced sample consisted of PBMCs or T cells enriched from blood (not recorded which). The receptors here all came from a man in his 60s who had recovered from COVID-19.

This rearrangement joins TRBV7-9 to TRBJ2-1; 7 bases line up with TRBD2. CDR1 is SEHNR, CDR2 FQNEAQ, per germline (reference sequence). V dropped 3 bases and J dropped 3; count of bases not matched to a gene: 5. The CDR3 has 15 amino acids. The DNA of the CDR3 is TGTGCCAGCAGCTTCCGGGACTACGTCTACAATGAGCAGTTCTTC. It specifies CASSFRDYVYNEQFF.

The V and J genes are TRBV11-3 and TRBJ2-7; 8 bases are a match to TRBD1. Germline CDR1 reads SGHNT; CDR2 reads YENEEA. With 5 bases clipped from V and 2 bases from J, the junction kept 8 bases outside the gene matches. The CDR3 has 15 amino acids. The CDR3 nucleotides read TGTGCCAGCAGCGCGCGCACACAGGGGGCCTACGAGCAGTACTTC. Translated, it gives CASSARTQGAYEQYF.

The rearrangement joins TRBV27 to TRBJ1-2; 9 bases align to TRBD1. The length of the CDR3 is 13 residues. CDR1 is MNHEY and CDR2 is SMNVEV in the germline V gene (reference sequence). The V segment lost 6 bases and the J segment 7 bases; nucleotides outside the gene matches: 6. The CDR3: CASRSRDRAGYTF. The CDR3 DNA reads as TGTGCCAGCAGGTCTAGGGACAGGGCTGGCTACACCTTC.

The sample holds a few counts of this clone. V gene TRBV12-3 or TRBV12-4 combines with J gene TRBJ1-2; 7 bases agree with TRBD1. The J segment lost 5 bases and the V segment lost 7 bases, leaving 4 bases of the junction unmatched. The CDR3 has 12 residues. For the CDR3, the DNA is TGTGCCAGCAACCAGGGGGGTTATGGCTACACCTTC. Encoded protein: CASNQGGYGYTF.

V is TRBV2 and J is TRBJ1-1; no clear D gene. Trimming took off 4 bases at V and 7 bases at J, with 10 bases between the two ends. This CDR3 has 12 amino acids. In germline, CDR1 is SNHLY, CDR2 FYNNEI. This chain's CDR3 is CASSAEGFEAFF. The CDR3 coding sequence is TGTGCCAGCAGTGCGGAGGGCTTTGAAGCTTTCTTT. Full variable domain (remainder filled in from reference TRBV2 and TRBJ1-1): EPEVTQTPSHQVTQMGQEVILRCVPISNHLYFYWYRQILGQKVEFLVSFYNNEISEKSEIFDDQFSVERPDGSNFTLKIRSTKLEDSAMYFCASSAEGFEAFFGQGTRLTVV.

The rearrangement uses TRBV7-6 and TRBJ2-3; 14 nucleotides align to TRBD2. The germline CDR1 and CDR2 sequences are SGHVS and FNYEAQ. The length of the CDR3 is 16 residues. V dropped 5 bases and J dropped 5; count of bases not matched to a gene: 6. CDR3 residues: CASSQGLAGDLDTQYF. The CDR3 region has the DNA TGTGCCAGCAGCCAGGGACTAGCGGGAGATTTAGATACGCAGTATTTT. The variable domain in full, with the rest retrieved from reference TRBV7-6 and TRBJ2-3, is GAGVSQSPRYKVTKRGQDVALRCDPISGHVSLYWYRQALGQGPEFLTYFNYEAQQDKSGLPNDRFSAERPEGSISTLTIQRTEQRDSAMYRCASSQGLAGDLDTQYFGPGTRLTVL.

The chain couples TRBV11-2 to TRBJ2-5, with D perhaps TRBD1 (6 bases). The CDR3 consists of 19 residues. V was cut by 5 bases and J by 1 base, with 26 bases left in between. Germline CDR1 and CDR2: SGHAT and FQNNGV. The CDR3 sequence: CASSHYGVDRRPLQETQYF. DNA for the CDR3: TGTGCCAGCAGCCATTATGGGGTCGACAGGCGTCCCCTCCAAGAGACCCAGTACTTC.

This chain uses TRBV29-1 with TRBJ1-1; tentative D call: TRBD1 (5 bases). The ends were cut back, 7 bases at V and 1 base at J, with 19 bases in the middle. CDR3 size: 15 residues. Germline loops: CDR1 SQVTM, CDR2 ANQGSEA. The CDR3 spells CSGTNPGLRNTEAFF. Here the CDR3 DNA reads TGCAGCGGGACCAACCCGGGACTGAGGAACACTGAAGCTTTCTTT.

The chain employs TRBV5-6 and TRBJ1-1; D unclear. The CDR3 consists of 15 residues. Trimming stripped 1 base from V and 2 bases from J, with 12 bases between. The germline V gene encodes CDR1 SGHDT and CDR2 YYEEEE. CDR3 in DNA: TGTGCCAGCAGCTTGAGCAGGATACCAAACACTGAAGCTTTCTTT. This codes for CASSLSRIPNTEAFF.

The CDR3 DNA reads TGCAGTGCTAGTGGCCTAGCGGATCCCTACGAGCAGTACTTC. The encoded protein is CSASGLADPYEQYF. The V call is TRBV20-1, the J call TRBJ2-7; the match to TRBD2 covers 7 bases. The CDR3 runs 14 residues. Per germline, CDR1 DFQATT and CDR2 SNEGSKA (reference sequence). J gave up 2 bases and V 3 bases, and 7 bases lay outside the gene matches.

V gene TRBV2 combines with J gene TRBJ2-5; 10 positions match TRBD2. CDR1 is SNHLY and CDR2 is FYNNEI in the germline V gene. The ends lost 3 bases at V and 5 bases at J; junction bases unmatched: 9. CDR3 length equals 16 residues. This chain's CDR3 is CASSELASGGWETQYF. CDR3 DNA: TGTGCCAGCAGTGAGTTGGCTAGCGGGGGCTGGGAGACCCAGTACTTC.

This clone was seen once. The chain uses TRBV27 and TRBJ2-5; no firm D call. The CDR3 is 14 residues long. CDR1 is MNHEY, CDR2 SMNVEV, per germline (reference sequence). V was trimmed by 5 bases and J by 1 base, leaving 11 bases between them. The CDR3 coding sequence is TGTGCCAGCAGTCCCCGGTGGGCCCAAGAGACCCAGTACTTC. Protein: CASSPRWAQETQYF.

V is TRBV5-1 and J is TRBJ1-2, with TRBD1 matching over 10 bases. Germline CDR1 and CDR2: SGHRS and YFSETQ. J gave up 12 bases and V 4 bases, and 15 bases lay outside the gene matches. The CDR3 totals 15 residues. In DNA form, the CDR3 reads TGCGCCAGCAGCGTCCGAGGGACGGGACAGGGGAGGAACACCTTC. This sequence encodes CASSVRGTGQGRNTF.

In DNA, the CDR3 is TGTGCCAGCAGCTTAGCCGGGACAGATAACTATGGCTACACCTTC. Amino acids: CASSLAGTDNYGYTF. The chain combines TRBV7-9 with TRBJ1-2; 7 nucleotides align to TRBD1. This CDR3 has 15 residues. Germline V gene lookup returns CDR1 SEHNR and CDR2 FQNEAQ (reference sequence). The V segment lost 0 bases and the J segment 1 base; nucleotides outside the gene matches: 2.

This chain links TRBV6-6 with TRBJ2-7; the D gene is possibly TRBD1 (5 bases). The CDR3 sequence is 13 residues long. Germline CDR1 and CDR2: MNHNY and SVGAGI (reference sequence). V was trimmed by 5 bases and J by 2 bases, leaving 10 bases between them. The CDR3 protein is CASSNGQAYEQYF. CDR3 in DNA: TGTGCCAGCAGTAACGGACAAGCCTACGAGCAGTACTTC.

The CDR3: CATSVRGAWEETLAKNIQYF. The CDR3 DNA reads TGTGCCACCAGTGTTCGGGGGGCGTGGGAAGAAACTCTAGCCAAAAACATTCAGTACTTC. The chain links TRBV24-1 to TRBJ2-4, with a possible D match to TRBD2 (7 bases). Germline-derived CDR1 and CDR2 are KGHDR and SFDVKD. The CDR3 runs 20 residues. With 5 bases removed from V and 0 bases from J, the gap between germline ends came to 25 bases.

J is TRBJ1-2 and V is TRBV10-1; 7 bases fit TRBD1. V was clipped by 10 bases and J by 8 bases; unmatched bases: 7. The CDR3 runs 11 residues. Germline values: CDR1 WNHNN, CDR2 SYGVQD (reference sequence). This chain's CDR3 is CAMDRSGGYTF. The DNA of the CDR3 is TGCGCCATGGACAGGAGCGGGGGCTACACCTTC.